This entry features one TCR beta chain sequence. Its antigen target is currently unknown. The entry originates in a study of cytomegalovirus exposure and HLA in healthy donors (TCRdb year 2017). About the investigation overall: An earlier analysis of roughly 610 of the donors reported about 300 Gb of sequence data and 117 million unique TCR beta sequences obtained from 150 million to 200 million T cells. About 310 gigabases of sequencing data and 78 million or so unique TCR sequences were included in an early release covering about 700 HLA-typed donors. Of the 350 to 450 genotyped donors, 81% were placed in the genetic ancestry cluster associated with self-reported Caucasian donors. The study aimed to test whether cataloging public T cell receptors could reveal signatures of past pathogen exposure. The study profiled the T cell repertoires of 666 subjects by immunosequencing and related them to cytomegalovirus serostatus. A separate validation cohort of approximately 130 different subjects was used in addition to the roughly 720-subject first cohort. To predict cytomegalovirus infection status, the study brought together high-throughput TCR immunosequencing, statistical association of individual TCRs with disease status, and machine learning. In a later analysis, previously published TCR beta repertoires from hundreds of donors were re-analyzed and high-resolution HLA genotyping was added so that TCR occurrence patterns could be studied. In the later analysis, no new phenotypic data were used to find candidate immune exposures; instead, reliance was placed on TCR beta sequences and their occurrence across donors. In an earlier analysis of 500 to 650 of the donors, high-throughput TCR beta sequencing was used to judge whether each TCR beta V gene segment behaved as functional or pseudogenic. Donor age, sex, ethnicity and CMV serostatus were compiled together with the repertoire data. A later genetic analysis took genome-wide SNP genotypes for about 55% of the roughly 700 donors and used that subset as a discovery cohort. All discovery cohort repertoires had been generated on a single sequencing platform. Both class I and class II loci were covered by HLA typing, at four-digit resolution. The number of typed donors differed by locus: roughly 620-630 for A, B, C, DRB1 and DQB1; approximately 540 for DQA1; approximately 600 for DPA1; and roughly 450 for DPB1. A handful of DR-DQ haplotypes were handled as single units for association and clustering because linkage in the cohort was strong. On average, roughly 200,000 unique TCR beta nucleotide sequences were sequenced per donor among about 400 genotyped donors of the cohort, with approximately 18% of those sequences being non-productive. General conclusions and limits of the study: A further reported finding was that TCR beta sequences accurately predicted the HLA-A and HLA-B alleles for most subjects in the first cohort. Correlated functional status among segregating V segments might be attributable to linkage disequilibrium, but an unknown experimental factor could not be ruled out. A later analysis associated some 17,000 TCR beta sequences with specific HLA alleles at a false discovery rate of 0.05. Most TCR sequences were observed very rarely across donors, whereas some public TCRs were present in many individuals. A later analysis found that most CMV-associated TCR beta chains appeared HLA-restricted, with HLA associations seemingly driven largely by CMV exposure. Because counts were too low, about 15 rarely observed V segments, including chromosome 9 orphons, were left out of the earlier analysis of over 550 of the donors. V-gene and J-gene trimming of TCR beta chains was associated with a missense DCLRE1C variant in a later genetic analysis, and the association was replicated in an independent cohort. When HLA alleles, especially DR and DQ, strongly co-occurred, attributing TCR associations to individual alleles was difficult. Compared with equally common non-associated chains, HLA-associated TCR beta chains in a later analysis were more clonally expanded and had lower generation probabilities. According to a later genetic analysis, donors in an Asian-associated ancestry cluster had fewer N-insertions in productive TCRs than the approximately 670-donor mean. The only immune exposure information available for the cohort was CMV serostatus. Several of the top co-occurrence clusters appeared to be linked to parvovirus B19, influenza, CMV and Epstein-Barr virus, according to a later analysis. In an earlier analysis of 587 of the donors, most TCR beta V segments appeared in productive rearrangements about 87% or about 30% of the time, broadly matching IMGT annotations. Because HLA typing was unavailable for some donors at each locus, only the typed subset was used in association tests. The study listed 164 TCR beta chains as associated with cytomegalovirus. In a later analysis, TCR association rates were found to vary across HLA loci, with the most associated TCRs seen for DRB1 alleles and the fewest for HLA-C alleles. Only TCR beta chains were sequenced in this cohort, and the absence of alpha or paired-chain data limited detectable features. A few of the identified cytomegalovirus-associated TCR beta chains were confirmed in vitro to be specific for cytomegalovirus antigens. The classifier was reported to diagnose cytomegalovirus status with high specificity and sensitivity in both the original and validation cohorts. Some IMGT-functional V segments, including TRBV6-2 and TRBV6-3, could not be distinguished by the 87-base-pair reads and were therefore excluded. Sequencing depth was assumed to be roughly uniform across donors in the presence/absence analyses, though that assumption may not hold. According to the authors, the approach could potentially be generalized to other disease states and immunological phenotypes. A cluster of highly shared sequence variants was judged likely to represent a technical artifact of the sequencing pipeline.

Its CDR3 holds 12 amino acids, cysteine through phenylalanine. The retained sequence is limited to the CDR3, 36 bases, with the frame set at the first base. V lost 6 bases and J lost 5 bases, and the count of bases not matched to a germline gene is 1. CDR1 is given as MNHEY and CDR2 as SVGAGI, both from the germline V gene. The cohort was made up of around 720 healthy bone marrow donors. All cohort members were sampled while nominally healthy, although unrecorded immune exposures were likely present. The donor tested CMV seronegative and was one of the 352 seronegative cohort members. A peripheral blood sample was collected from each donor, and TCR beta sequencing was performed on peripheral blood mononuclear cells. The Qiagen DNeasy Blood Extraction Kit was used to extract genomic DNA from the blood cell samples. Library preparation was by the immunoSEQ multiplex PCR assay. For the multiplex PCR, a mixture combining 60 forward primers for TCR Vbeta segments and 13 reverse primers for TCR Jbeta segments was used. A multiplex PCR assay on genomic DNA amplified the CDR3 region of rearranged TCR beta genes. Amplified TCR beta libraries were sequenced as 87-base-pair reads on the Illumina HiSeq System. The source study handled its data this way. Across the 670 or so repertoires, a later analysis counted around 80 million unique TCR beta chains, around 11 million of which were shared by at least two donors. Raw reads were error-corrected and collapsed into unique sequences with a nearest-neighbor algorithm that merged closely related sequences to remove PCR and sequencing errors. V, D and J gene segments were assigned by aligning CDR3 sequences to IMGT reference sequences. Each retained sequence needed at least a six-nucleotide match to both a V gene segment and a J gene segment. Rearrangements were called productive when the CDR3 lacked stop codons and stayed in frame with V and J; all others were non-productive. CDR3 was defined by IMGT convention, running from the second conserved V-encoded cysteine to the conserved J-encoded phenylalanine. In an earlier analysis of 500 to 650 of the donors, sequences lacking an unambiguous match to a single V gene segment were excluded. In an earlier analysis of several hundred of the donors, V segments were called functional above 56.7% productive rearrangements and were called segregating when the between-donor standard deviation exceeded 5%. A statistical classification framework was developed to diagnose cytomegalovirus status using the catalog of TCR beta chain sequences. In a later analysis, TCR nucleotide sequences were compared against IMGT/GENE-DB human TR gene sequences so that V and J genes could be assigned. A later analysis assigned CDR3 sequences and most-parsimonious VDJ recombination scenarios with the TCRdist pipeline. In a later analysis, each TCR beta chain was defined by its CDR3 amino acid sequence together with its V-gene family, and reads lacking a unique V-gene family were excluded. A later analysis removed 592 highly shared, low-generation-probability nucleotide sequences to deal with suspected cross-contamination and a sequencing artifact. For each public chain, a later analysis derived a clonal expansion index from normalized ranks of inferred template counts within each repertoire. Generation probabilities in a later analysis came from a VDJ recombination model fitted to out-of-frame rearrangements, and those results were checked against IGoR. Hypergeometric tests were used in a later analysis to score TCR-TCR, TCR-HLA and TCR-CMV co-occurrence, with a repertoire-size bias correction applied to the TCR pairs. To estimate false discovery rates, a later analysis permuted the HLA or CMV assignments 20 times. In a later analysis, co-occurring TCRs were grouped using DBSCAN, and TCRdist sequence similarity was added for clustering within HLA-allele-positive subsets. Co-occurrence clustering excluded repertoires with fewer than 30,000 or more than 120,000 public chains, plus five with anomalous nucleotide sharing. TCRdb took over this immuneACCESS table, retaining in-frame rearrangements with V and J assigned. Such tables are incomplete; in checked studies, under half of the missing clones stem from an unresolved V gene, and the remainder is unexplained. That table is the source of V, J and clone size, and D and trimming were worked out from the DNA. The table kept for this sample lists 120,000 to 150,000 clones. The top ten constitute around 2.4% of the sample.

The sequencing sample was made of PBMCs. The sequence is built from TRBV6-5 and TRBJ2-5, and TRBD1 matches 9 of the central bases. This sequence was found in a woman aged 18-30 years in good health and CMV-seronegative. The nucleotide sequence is TGTGCCAGCAGGGGACAGGGTGAGACCCAGTACTTC. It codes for CASRGQGETQYF.